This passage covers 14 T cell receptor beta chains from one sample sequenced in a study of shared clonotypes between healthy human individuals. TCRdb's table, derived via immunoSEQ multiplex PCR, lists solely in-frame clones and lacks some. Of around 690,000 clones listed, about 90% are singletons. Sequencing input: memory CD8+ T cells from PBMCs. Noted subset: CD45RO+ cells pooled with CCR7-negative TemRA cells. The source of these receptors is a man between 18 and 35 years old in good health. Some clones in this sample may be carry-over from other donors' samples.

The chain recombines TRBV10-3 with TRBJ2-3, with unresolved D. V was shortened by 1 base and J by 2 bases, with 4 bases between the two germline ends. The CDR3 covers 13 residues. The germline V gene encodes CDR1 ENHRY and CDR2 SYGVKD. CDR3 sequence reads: CAISELVTDTQYF. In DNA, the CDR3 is TGTGCCATCAGTGAGTTAGTCACAGATACGCAGTATTTT.

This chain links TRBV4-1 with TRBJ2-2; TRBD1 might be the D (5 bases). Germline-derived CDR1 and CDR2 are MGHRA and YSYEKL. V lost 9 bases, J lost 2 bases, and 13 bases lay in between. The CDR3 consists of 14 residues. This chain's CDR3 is CASGRTLNTGELFF. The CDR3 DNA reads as TGCGCCAGTGGAAGGACACTCAACACCGGGGAGCTGTTTTTT.

The CDR3 region is CASSSGQGMSEAFF. As DNA, the CDR3 is TGTGCCAGCAGCTCGGGACAGGGTATGTCTGAAGCTTTCTTT. J is TRBJ1-1 and V is TRBV7-6, with 9 bases matching TRBD1. Per the germline V gene, CDR1 is SGHVS and CDR2 is FNYEAQ. Losses at the gene ends were 4 bases for V and 6 bases for J; bases not matched to a gene: 6. The CDR3 totals 14 residues. The full variable domain, with the rest looked up from reference TRBV7-6 and TRBJ1-1, is GAGVSQSPRYKVTKRGQDVALRCDPISGHVSLYWYRQALGQGPEFLTYFNYEAQQDKSGLPNDRFSAERPEGSISTLTIQRTEQRDSAMYRCASSSGQGMSEAFFGQGTRLTVV.

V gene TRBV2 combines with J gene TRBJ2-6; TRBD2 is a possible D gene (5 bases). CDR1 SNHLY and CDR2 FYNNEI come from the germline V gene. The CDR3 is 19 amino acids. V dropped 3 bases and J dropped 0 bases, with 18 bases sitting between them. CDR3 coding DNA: TGTGCCAGCAGTGATTCTTCTGACGCGGGCCTCTCTGGGGCCAACGTCCTGACTTTC. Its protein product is CASSDSSDAGLSGANVLTF.

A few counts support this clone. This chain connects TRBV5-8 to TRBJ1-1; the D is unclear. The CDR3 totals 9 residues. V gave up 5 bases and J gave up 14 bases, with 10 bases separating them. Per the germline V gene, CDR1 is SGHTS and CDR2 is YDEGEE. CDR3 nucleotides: TGTGCCAGCAGACCCCTGGGGTTCTTT. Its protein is CASRPLGFF.

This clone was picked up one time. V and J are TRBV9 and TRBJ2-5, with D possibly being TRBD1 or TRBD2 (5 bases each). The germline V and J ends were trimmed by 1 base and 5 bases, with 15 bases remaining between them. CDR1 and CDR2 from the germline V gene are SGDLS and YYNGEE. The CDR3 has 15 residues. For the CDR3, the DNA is TGTGCCAGCAGCGTATCTGGGACCCCTACGGAGACCCAGTACTTC. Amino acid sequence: CASSVSGTPTETQYF. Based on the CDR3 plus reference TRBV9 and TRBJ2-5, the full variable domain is DSGVTQTPKHLITATGQRVTLRCSPRSGDLSVYWYQQSLDQGLQFLIQYYNGEERAKGNILERFSAQQFPDLHSELNLSSLELGDSALYFCASSVSGTPTETQYFGPGTRLLVL.

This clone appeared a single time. CDR3 loop: CASSYRLVGTEAFF. CDR3 coding DNA: TGTGCCAGCAGCTATAGACTGGTGGGGACTGAAGCTTTCTTT. This chain links TRBV7-8 with TRBJ1-1; no definite D call. The length of the CDR3 is 14 residues. Germline V CDR1 and CDR2: SGHVS, FQNEAQ. Trimming removed 4 bases from V and 5 bases from J, with 14 bases in between.

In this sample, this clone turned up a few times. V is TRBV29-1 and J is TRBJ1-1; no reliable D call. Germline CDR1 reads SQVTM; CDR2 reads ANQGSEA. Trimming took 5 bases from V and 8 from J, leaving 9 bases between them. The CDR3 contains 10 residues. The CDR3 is CSVRIPEAFF. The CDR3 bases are TGCAGCGTTCGGATTCCAGAAGCTTTCTTT.

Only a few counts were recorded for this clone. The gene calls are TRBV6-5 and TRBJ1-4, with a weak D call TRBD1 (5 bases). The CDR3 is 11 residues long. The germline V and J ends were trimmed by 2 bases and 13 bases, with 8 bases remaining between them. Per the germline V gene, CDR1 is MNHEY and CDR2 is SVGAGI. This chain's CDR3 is CASSYGGTLFF. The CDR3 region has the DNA TGTGCCAGCAGTTACGGGGGAACACTGTTTTTT.

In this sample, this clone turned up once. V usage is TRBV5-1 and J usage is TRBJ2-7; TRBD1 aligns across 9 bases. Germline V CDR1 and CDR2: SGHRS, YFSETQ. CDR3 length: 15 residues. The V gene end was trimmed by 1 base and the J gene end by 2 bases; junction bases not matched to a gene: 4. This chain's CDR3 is CASSLSGQGAYEQYF. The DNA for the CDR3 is TGCGCCAGCAGCTTGTCGGGACAGGGAGCCTACGAGCAGTACTTC.

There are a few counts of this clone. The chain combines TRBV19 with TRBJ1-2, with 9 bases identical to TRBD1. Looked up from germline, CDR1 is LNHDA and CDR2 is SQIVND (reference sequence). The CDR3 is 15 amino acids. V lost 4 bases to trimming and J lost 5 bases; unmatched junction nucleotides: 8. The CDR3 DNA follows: TGTGCCAGTAGTACCAGGACAGGGGAGTGGTATGGCTACACCTTC. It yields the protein CASSTRTGEWYGYTF.

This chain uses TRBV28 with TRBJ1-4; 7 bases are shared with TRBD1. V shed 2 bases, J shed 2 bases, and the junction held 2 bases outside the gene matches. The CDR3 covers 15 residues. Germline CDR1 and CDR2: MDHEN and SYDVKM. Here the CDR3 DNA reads TGTGCCAGCAGTTTACCGACAGGGACTAATGAAAAACTGTTTTTT. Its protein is CASSLPTGTNEKLFF. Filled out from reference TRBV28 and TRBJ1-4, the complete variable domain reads DVKVTQSSRYLVKRTGEKVFLECVQDMDHENMFWYRQDPGLGLRLIYFSYDVKMKEKGDIPEGYSVSREKKERFSLILESASTNQTSMYLCASSLPTGTNEKLFFGSGTQLSVL.

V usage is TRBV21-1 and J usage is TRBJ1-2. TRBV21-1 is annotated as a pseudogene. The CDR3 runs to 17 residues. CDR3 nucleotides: TGTGCCAGCAGCAGAACGGGAGGGGGACACATTAATTGGGGCTACACCTTC. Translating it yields CASSRTGGGHINWGYTF.

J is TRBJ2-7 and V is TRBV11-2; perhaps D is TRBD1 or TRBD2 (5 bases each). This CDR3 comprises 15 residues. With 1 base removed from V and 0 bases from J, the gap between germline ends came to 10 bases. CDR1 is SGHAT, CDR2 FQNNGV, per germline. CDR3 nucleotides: TGTGCCAGCAGCTTAGGGGACGAGAGCTCCTACGAGCAGTACTTC. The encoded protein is CASSLGDESSYEQYF. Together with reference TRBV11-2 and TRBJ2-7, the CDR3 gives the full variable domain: EAGVAQSPRYKIIEKRQSVAFWCNPISGHATLYWYQQILGQGPKLLIQFQNNGVVDDSQLPKDRFSAERLKGVDSTLKIQPAKLEDSAVYLCASSLGDESSYEQYFGPGTRLTVT.